A selection of T cell receptor beta chains follows, all from one sample in a study of cytomegalovirus exposure and HLA in healthy donors. Produced via immunoSEQ multiplex PCR; TCRdb's table is partial and in-frame only. The data hold roughly 140,000 clones, with 90% to 95% observed a single time. Sample: PBMCs. The receptors were gathered from a man between 18 and 29 years old in good health and CMV-seronegative. Each CDR3 is given with its conserved first and last residue. Fields, in order: V gene, J gene, clone size, D gene, CDR3 DNA, CDR3 protein. The D gene is left open where the match is weak. Rows may omit the clone size; those that give it use once, few, many or a size class.

V: TRBV19
J: TRBJ1-2
size: few
D: .
DNA: TGTGCCACCGACGGACACGGCTATGGCTACACCTTC
CDR3: CATDGHGYGYTF

V: TRBV19
J: TRBJ2-3
size: .
D: TRBD1
DNA: TGTGCCAGTAGTAGGTTCCCGGGACAGGGGGCTGCTACGCAGTATTTT
CDR3: CASSRFPGQGAATQYF

V: TRBV6-5
J: TRBJ2-7
size: .
D: TRBD1
DNA: TGTGCCAGCAGCCCCCCGGGACAGTCCTCCTACGAGCAGTACTTC
CDR3: CASSPPGQSSYEQYF

V: TRBV7-3
J: TRBJ2-2
size: .
D: .
DNA: TGTGCCAGCAGCTTAGCGGGGAGCACCGGGGAGCTGTTTTTT
CDR3: CASSLAGSTGELFF

V: TRBV6-6
J: TRBJ1-2
size: once
D: .
DNA: TGTGCCAGCAGTTACTCGGGGACAAGCTATGGCTACACCTTC
CDR3: CASSYSGTSYGYTF

V: TRBV10-3
J: TRBJ1-1
size: .
D: TRBD1
DNA: TGTGCCATCAGTGTAGGACAGGGGAGGAACACTGAAGCTTTCTTT
CDR3: CAISVGQGRNTEAFF

V: TRBV27
J: TRBJ1-2
size: .
D: .
DNA: TGTGCCAGCACCACTGGAGGTGGGAGCCCCTATGGCTACACCTTC
CDR3: CASTTGGGSPYGYTF

V: TRBV5-5
J: TRBJ2-1
size: .
D: TRBD1
DNA: TGTGCCAGCAGCTGGGGGACAGGCCTTTACAATGAGCAGTTCTTC
CDR3: CASSWGTGLYNEQFF

V: TRBV27
J: TRBJ1-2
size: .
D: .
DNA: TGTGCCAGCAGGGGGCTCTATGGCTACACCTTC
CDR3: CASRGLYGYTF

V: TRBV7-9
J: TRBJ1-1
size: .
D: .
DNA: TGTGCCAGCAGTCCGCAGGGGAACACTGAAGCTTTCTTT
CDR3: CASSPQGNTEAFF

V: TRBV7-9
J: TRBJ2-1
size: .
D: TRBD2
DNA: TGTGCCAGCAGCCCAGTGCTAGCGGGAGGGGGCGATGAGCAGTTCTTC
CDR3: CASSPVLAGGGDEQFF

V: TRBV11-2
J: TRBJ2-2
size: .
D: .
DNA: TGTGCCAGCAGCTTAGTATTAGCAACCGGGGAGCTGTTTTTT
CDR3: CASSLVLATGELFF

V: TRBV25-1
J: TRBJ1-6
size: .
D: .
DNA: TGTGCCAGCAGGACAGCCAGCTATAATTCACCCCTCCACTTT
CDR3: CASRTASYNSPLHF

V: TRBV4-1
J: TRBJ1-5
size: .
D: .
DNA: TGCGCCAGCAGCCAAGCTACCGAAAATCAGCCCCAGCATTTT
CDR3: CASSQATENQPQHF

V: TRBV7-2
J: TRBJ1-2
size: .
D: .
DNA: TGTGCCAGCAGCTTAGTTCGCGTCGGGGGGGACGGCTACACCTTC
CDR3: CASSLVRVGGDGYTF

V: TRBV19
J: TRBJ2-1
size: .
D: .
DNA: TGTGCCAGTAGTCCCCGGTTAGCCAATGAGCAGTTCTTC
CDR3: CASSPRLANEQFF

V: TRBV19
J: TRBJ1-5
size: .
D: .
DNA: TGTGCCAGTAGAGAGCCGCGTGGGCCCCAGCATTTT
CDR3: CASREPRGPQHF

V: TRBV7-2
J: TRBJ2-5
size: .
D: TRBD2
DNA: TGTGCCAGCAGCGGCCGGGGTAGCGGGAGAGAGACCCAGTACTTC
CDR3: CASSGRGSGRETQYF

V: TRBV7-8
J: TRBJ2-2
size: .
D: TRBD2
DNA: TGTGCCAGCAGCTTAGCCCTTCGGGAGGGCGGGGAGCTGTTTTTT
CDR3: CASSLALREGGELFF

V: TRBV7-7
J: TRBJ2-5
size: .
D: TRBD2
DNA: TGTGCCAGCAGCTCCACGGGACTAGCGGCTCAGGAGACCCAGTACTTC
CDR3: CASSSTGLAAQETQYF

V: TRBV18
J: TRBJ2-1
size: .
D: .
DNA: TGTGCCAGCTCACCACCGGCGGGGCTATCCTACAATGAGCAGTTCTTC
CDR3: CASSPPAGLSYNEQFF

V: TRBV29-1
J: TRBJ1-3
size: .
D: .
DNA: TGCAGCGTTGAGAGGGTAGGCTCTGGAAACACCATATATTTT
CDR3: CSVERVGSGNTIYF

V: TRBV7-2
J: TRBJ2-6
size: .
D: .
DNA: TGTGCCAGCAGCTTATGGGCTCCTGGGGCCAACGTCCTGACTTTC
CDR3: CASSLWAPGANVLTF

V: TRBV7-8
J: TRBJ1-1
size: .
D: TRBD1
DNA: TGTGCCAGCAGCAAGGACAGGGGATTGAACACTGAAGCTTTCTTT
CDR3: CASSKDRGLNTEAFF

V: TRBV9
J: TRBJ2-3
size: .
D: TRBD2
DNA: TGTGCCAGCAGCGAATTCAGCGGGAGGACAGATACGCAGTATTTT
CDR3: CASSEFSGRTDTQYF

V: TRBV6-5
J: TRBJ1-6
size: .
D: TRBD1
DNA: TGTGCCAGCAGTTACCGGACAGGGGGCATTTCACCCCTCCACTTT
CDR3: CASSYRTGGISPLHF

V: TRBV5-4
J: TRBJ1-2
size: .
D: TRBD1
DNA: TGTGCCAGCAGCTTGGGAAACACAGGGGGGCGGGGCTACACCTTC
CDR3: CASSLGNTGGRGYTF

V: TRBV6-1
J: TRBJ1-5
size: .
D: TRBD1
DNA: TGTGCCAGCAGTGCACAGGGGAGCAATCAGCCCCAGCATTTT
CDR3: CASSAQGSNQPQHF

V: TRBV27
J: TRBJ2-1
size: .
D: .
DNA: TGTGCCAGCAGTTTTTCAGGGGTATATGACAATGAGCAGTTCTTC
CDR3: CASSFSGVYDNEQFF

V: TRBV5-4
J: TRBJ1-1
size: .
D: TRBD1
DNA: TGTGCCAGCAGCCCTATCGGGACAGGGGCTGAAGCTTTCTTT
CDR3: CASSPIGTGAEAFF

V: TRBV7-8
J: TRBJ2-1
size: .
D: TRBD2
DNA: TGTGCCAGCAGCCACATGACTAGCGGATCCTACAATGAGCAGTTCTTC
CDR3: CASSHMTSGSYNEQFF

V: TRBV6-1
J: TRBJ1-1
size: .
D: .
DNA: TGTGCCAGCAGGCTATTGGAGGACAGAGAAGCTTTCTTT
CDR3: CASRLLEDREAFF

V: TRBV19
J: TRBJ1-1
size: .
D: .
DNA: TGTGCCAGTAGTATGACCGTTCGGGACTGGGACACTGAAGCTTTCTTT
CDR3: CASSMTVRDWDTEAFF

V: TRBV27
J: TRBJ1-2
size: .
D: TRBD1
DNA: TGTGCCAGCAGTTTATCGAGAGGGGACAGGGGGAACTATGGCTACACCTTC
CDR3: CASSLSRGDRGNYGYTF

V: TRBV11-2
J: TRBJ1-1
size: .
D: .
DNA: TGTGCCAGCAGCTTAGCTGATCCGGGGGAAGCAGCTTTCTTT
CDR3: CASSLADPGEAAFF

V: TRBV7-6
J: TRBJ1-4
size: once
D: TRBD1
DNA: TGTGCCAGCAGCTTATGGGGGACAGGAATTGCAACTAATGAAAAACTGTTTTTT
CDR3: CASSLWGTGIATNEKLFF

V: TRBV28
J: TRBJ2-3
size: .
D: .
DNA: TGTGCCAGCAGTCCATGGGTGGGCGGACTGACAGATACGCAGTATTTT
CDR3: CASSPWVGGLTDTQYF

V: TRBV20-1
J: TRBJ2-7
size: few
D: .
DNA: TGCAGTGCTACGACATTGTACGAGCAGTACTTC
CDR3: CSATTLYEQYF

V: TRBV2
J: TRBJ1-2
size: .
D: .
DNA: TGTGCCAGCAAACAATTCCAGGGGTACGGCTATGGCTACACCTTC
CDR3: CASKQFQGYGYGYTF

V: TRBV25-1
J: TRBJ1-1
size: .
D: TRBD1
DNA: TGTGCCAGCAGTGACAGGGGGGACACTGAAGCTTTCTTT
CDR3: CASSDRGDTEAFF